These T cell receptor beta chains were read from a single sample in a study of spatial heterogeneity in lung cancer. TCRdb processed the 5' RACE reads anew with MiXCR; each CDR3 protein has one entry. The data show about 29,000 distinct CDR3 sequences, with about 7.6% seen just once and approximately 25% held by the top ten. Sample: lung tumor tissue, taken at surgery. The receptors derive from a male donor with early-stage non-small cell lung cancer. Both conserved end residues are part of each CDR3. D genes are given only for firm matches. Size is omitted from some rows. Given values are once, few, many or a class for expanded clones.

>TRBJ1-2|many|TRBV15|NA
TGTGCCACCAGCAGAGATGGTGGGCTGGGAACTAACTATGGCTACACCTTC
CATSRDGGLGTNYGYTF
>TRBJ1-1|many|TRBV4-2|NA
TGTGCCAGCAGCCAAGCGTTGCGGGGCACTGAAGCTTTCTTT
CASSQALRGTEAFF
>TRBJ2-5|NA|TRBV20-1|TRBD2
TGCAGTGCTAGAGATCGTCTAGCGGGGAAGGAGACCCAGTACTTC
CSARDRLAGKETQYF
>TRBJ1-5|few|TRBV20-1|NA
TGCAGTGCTAGAGATTGGGGCAGGGGTAGCAATCAGCCCCAGCATTTT
CSARDWGRGSNQPQHF
>TRBJ2-5|few|TRBV10-3|TRBD1
TGTGCCATCAGTGAGTCTTTTTTTCCGGGACAGGGCGTCCAAGAGACCCAGTACTTC
CAISESFFPGQGVQETQYF
>TRBJ1-2|NA|TRBV6-5|NA
TGTGCCAGCAGTCCAGACAGGTGGAACTATGGCTACACCTTC
CASSPDRWNYGYTF
>TRBJ1-2|many|TRBV28|NA
TGTGCCAGCTCCTCAAGAGGGTTTCCCTATGGCTACACCTTC
CASSSRGFPYGYTF
>TRBJ2-3|NA|TRBV5-1|TRBD2
TGCGCCAGCAGCTCCAATAGCGGGGGCAACACAGATACGCAGTATTTT
CASSSNSGGNTDTQYF
>TRBJ2-5|NA|TRBV7-2|NA
TGTGCCAGCAGCCGGGACTGGTCGGAGACCCAGTACTTC
CASSRDWSETQYF
>TRBJ2-4|many|TRBV5-1|NA
TGCGCCAGCAGCTTGGGGACGGAAAAAAACATTCAGTACTTC
CASSLGTEKNIQYF
>TRBJ2-3|NA|TRBV6-2/TRBV6-3|TRBD2
TGTGCCAGCAGTTACTCCAGACGACTAGCGGCTTATACCACAGATACGCAGTATTTT
CASSYSRRLAAYTTDTQYF
>TRBJ2-7|few|TRBV24-1|NA
TGTGCCACCAGTGATAACAGGGCCTCCTACGAGCAGTACTTC
CATSDNRASYEQYF
>TRBJ2-1|few|TRBV2|TRBD2
TGTGCCAGCAGTTCCCTTGGACTAGTCTATAATGAGCAGTTCTTC
CASSSLGLVYNEQFF
>TRBJ1-5|many|TRBV7-9|NA
TGTGCCAGCAGCTTATCCGGGGGAAGTCAGCCCCAGCATTTT
CASSLSGGSQPQHF
>TRBJ2-1|many|TRBV12-3/TRBV12-4|TRBD2
TGTGCCAGCAGTCCCCCCAGGGCTAGCGGCGTTGAGGAGCAGTTCTTC
CASSPPRASGVEEQFF
>TRBJ2-7|NA|TRBV15|NA
TGTGCCACCAGCAGAGACAGAGGGGATTCCTACGAGCAGTACTTC
CATSRDRGDSYEQYF
>TRBJ1-2|few|TRBV10-3|NA
TGTGCCATCAGTGAGTCCGGGGGTCGCTACACCTTC
CAISESGGRYTF
>TRBJ2-1|many|TRBV7-6|NA
TGTGCCAGCAGCTTAACTGGGGACTCCTACAATGAGCAGTTCTTC
CASSLTGDSYNEQFF
>TRBJ2-3|few|TRBV2|TRBD2
TGTGCCAGCAGTCCCGGGACTAGCGTGCCAGATACGCAGTATTTT
CASSPGTSVPDTQYF
>TRBJ2-2|few|TRBV6-2/TRBV6-3|NA
TGTGCCAGCAGGGGCACCACCGGGGAGCTGTTTTTT
CASRGTTGELFF
>TRBJ2-7|few|TRBV3-1|NA
TGTGCCAGCAGCCAAGGAGAGGGGATAAGGTACGAGCAGTACTTC
CASSQGEGIRYEQYF
>TRBJ2-3|many|TRBV4-2|TRBD2
TGTGCCAGCAGCCAAGGCCTAGCGGGTAGCACAGATACGCAGTATTTT
CASSQGLAGSTDTQYF
>TRBJ2-7|many|TRBV4-1|NA
TGCGCCAGCAGCCAAGATCGCGGGTACTCCTACGAGCAGTACTTC
CASSQDRGYSYEQYF
>TRBJ1-1|NA|TRBV28|NA
TGTGCCAGCAGTGAAAATAACGGTGGTGGCACTGAAGCTTTCTTT
CASSENNGGGTEAFF
>TRBJ2-2|few|TRBV7-6|NA
TGTGCCAGCAGCCCCGGCCCGAACACCGGGGAGCTGTTTTTT
CASSPGPNTGELFF
>TRBJ2-5|many|TRBV7-2|TRBD1
TGTGCCAGCAGCCGAGACAGGGGTCAAGAGACCCAGTACTTC
CASSRDRGQETQYF
>TRBJ2-7|many|TRBV3-1|NA
TGTGCCAGCAGCCAAGCAACAGCTACCTACGAGCAGTACTTC
CASSQATATYEQYF
>TRBJ1-6|many|TRBV20-1|NA
TGCAGTGCTAGAGATCGGAGGGGGTCCTATAATTCACCCCTCCACTTT
CSARDRRGSYNSPLHF
>TRBJ1-5|NA|TRBV3-1|TRBD1
TGTGCCAGCAGCCACAGGGGGTTGCATCAGCCCCAGCATTTT
CASSHRGLHQPQHF
>TRBJ2-1|many|TRBV9|TRBD2
TGTGCCAGCAGCGCCTGGACTAGCGGGGCGGAAGAGCAGTTCTTC
CASSAWTSGAEEQFF
>TRBJ2-5|many|TRBV2|NA
TGTGCCAGCAGTGTAGAGCGCCAAGAGACCCAGTACTTC
CASSVERQETQYF
>TRBJ2-3|many|TRBV7-2|NA
TGTGCCAGCAGCATGGACTACACAGATACGCAGTATTTT
CASSMDYTDTQYF
>TRBJ2-1|medium-sized|TRBV7-9|TRBD2
TGTGCCAGCAGCCCCAGGAGCGGGGGCCTCAATGAGCAGTTCTTC
CASSPRSGGLNEQFF
>TRBJ2-3|many|TRBV6-5|NA
TGTGCCAGCAGTTACGTCGATACGCAGTATTTT
CASSYVDTQYF
>TRBJ2-1|few|TRBV10-3|NA
TGTGCCATCAGTGACAGGGGAAACTCCTACAATGAGCAGTTCTTC
CAISDRGNSYNEQFF
>TRBJ2-3|few|TRBV6-5|NA
TGTGCCAGCAACAGCCAGTCAGATACGCAGTATTTT
CASNSQSDTQYF
>TRBJ2-1|few|TRBV5-1|NA
TGCGCCAGCAGCTTGGGCGAGGCCTTTGATGAGCAGTTCTTC
CASSLGEAFDEQFF
>TRBJ1-2|medium-sized|TRBV28|NA
TGTGCCAGCAGTTTATGGACCAACTATGGCTACACCTTC
CASSLWTNYGYTF
>TRBJ1-3|NA|TRBV18|TRBD1
TGTGCCAGCTCACCCAAACAGGGGCCCTCGTTTACTGGAAACACCATATATTTT
CASSPKQGPSFTGNTIYF
>TRBJ1-2|NA|TRBV14|NA
TGTGCCAGCAGCCAAGCGGCCTATGGCTACACCTTC
CASSQAAYGYTF
>TRBJ1-1|NA|TRBV20-1|NA
TGCAGTGCTAGAAGAGATTCAGGGCGCGCTGAAGCTTTCTTT
CSARRDSGRAEAFF
>TRBJ2-3|NA|TRBV24-1|TRBD2
TGTGCCACCAGTGATCAGACTAGCGGGGGGGCCCTGGATACGCAGTATTTT
CATSDQTSGGALDTQYF
>TRBJ1-5|NA|TRBV28|TRBD1
TGTGCCAGCCTAGACAGGGGAGGGGATCAGCCCCAGCATTTT
CASLDRGGDQPQHF
>TRBJ2-6|many|TRBV5-1|NA
TGCGCCAGCAGCTGGAGCAGAAGCTCTGGGGCCAACGTCCTGACTTTC
CASSWSRSSGANVLTF
>TRBJ1-4|many|TRBV7-2|TRBD1
TGTGCCAGCTCCCGAAGCAGGGGGTTTGGAGAAAAACTGTTTTTT
CASSRSRGFGEKLFF
>TRBJ1-5|few|TRBV6-2/TRBV6-3|TRBD1
TGTGCCAGCAGTGAACAGGGGGCCTATCAGCCCCAGCATTTT
CASSEQGAYQPQHF
>TRBJ2-1|many|TRBV7-2|NA
TGTGCCAGCAGCCTCGCCCCCAATGAGCAGTTCTTC
CASSLAPNEQFF
>TRBJ1-1|few|TRBV19|TRBD1
TGTGCCAGTAGTTTCAGGACAGGGGGCTTTTTCACTGAAGCTTTCTTT
CASSFRTGGFFTEAFF
>TRBJ1-1|few|TRBV28|NA
TGTGCCAGCAGACTGCGGGGGGCTAAAACTGAAGCTTTCTTT
CASRLRGAKTEAFF
>TRBJ1-1|many|TRBV5-1|NA
TGCGCCAGCAGCTTGCTGAACACTGAAGCTTTCTTT
CASSLLNTEAFF
>TRBJ2-3|many|TRBV29-1|NA
TGCAGCTCATGGACAGCTAGCACAGATACGCAGTATTTT
CSSWTASTDTQYF
>TRBJ2-7|NA|TRBV3-1|NA
TGTGCCAGCAGCCAAAGTATGTTGCAGGGGACGGACGAGCAGTACTTC
CASSQSMLQGTDEQYF
>TRBJ1-5|few|TRBV30|NA
TGTGCCTGGAGTGTCTGGGGAGGGCCCCAGCATTTT
CAWSVWGGPQHF
>TRBJ1-5|NA|TRBV28|NA
TGTGCCAGCATCCCCCGGGAAAGCAATCAGCCCCAGCATTTT
CASIPRESNQPQHF
>TRBJ2-2|many|TRBV6-1|NA
TGTGCCAGCAGTGAGGGGCAACCGGTCTACACCGGGGAGCTGTTTTTT
CASSEGQPVYTGELFF
>TRBJ2-5|NA|TRBV3-1|TRBD2
TGTGCCAGCAGCCAAGTCCGGGGGGAGGCGACCCAGTACTTC
CASSQVRGEATQYF
>TRBJ1-2|many|TRBV27|NA
TGTGCCAGCAGTTTATACCCAGGGCCCTATGGCTACACCTTC
CASSLYPGPYGYTF
>TRBJ2-2|medium-sized|TRBV20-1|NA
TGCAGTGCTCTTCCCGGGCCGATCGGGGAGCTGTTTTTT
CSALPGPIGELFF